The 16 T cell receptor beta chains listed next were all sequenced from one sample in a study of CD8 T cells in ankylosing spondylitis. Study-wide results and caveats: Typical of ankylosing spondylitis blood, it appeared, was a TCR beta motif of under 10 highly homologous variants.

Their target antigens are unknown. TCRdb processed the 5' RACE reads anew with MiXCR; each CDR3 protein has one entry. This sample yields about 500,000 distinct CDR3 sequences, of which roughly 13% are seen a single time; around 6.8% belongs to the top ten. The material sequenced was blood, either unsorted or a sorted T cell fraction (not recorded which). The receptors here all came from a male donor with ankylosing spondylitis.

The CDR3 here is CASSFIGAAGNEQFF. The CDR3 DNA follows: TGTGCCAGCAGTTTTATCGGGGCGGCGGGCAATGAGCAGTTCTTC. The chain combines TRBV12-3 or TRBV12-4 with TRBJ2-1; D could derive from TRBD1 or TRBD2 (5 bases each). The CDR3 loop spans 15 amino acids. The V end lost 3 bases, the J end lost 6 bases, and 15 bases lay between the germline ends.

V is TRBV20-1 and J is TRBJ2-1, with TRBD1 as a possible D gene (5 bases). The CDR3 contains 17 residues. Germline CDR1 and CDR2: DFQATT and SNEGSKA (reference sequence). V was clipped by 4 bases and J by 3 bases, with 22 bases between them. The CDR3 DNA is TGCAGTGCTATGCCTGACCTGGGGCAGACGAACTACAATGAGCAGTTCTTC. It specifies CSAMPDLGQTNYNEQFF.

CDR3 in DNA: TGTGCCAGCAGCTCCGAATTAGCGGGAGACACAGATACGCAGTATTTT. Translation gives CASSSELAGDTDTQYF. The rearrangement joins TRBV7-6 to TRBJ2-3; 9 bases are shared with TRBD2. V shed 4 bases, J shed 2 bases, and the junction held 7 bases outside the gene matches. Germline V lookup: CDR1 SGHVS, CDR2 FNYEAQ. The CDR3 is made up of 16 amino acids.

This clonotype was recorded a few times. This sequence joins TRBV5-1 and TRBJ1-1, with D maybe TRBD1 (5 bases). This CDR3 has 17 residues. With 3 bases removed from V and 1 base from J, the gap between germline ends came to 19 bases. The germline gives CDR1 SGHRS, CDR2 YFSETQ. This CDR3 reads CASSSALAGRGNTEAFF. CDR3 nucleotides: TGCGCCAGCAGCTCCGCCCTGGCAGGGCGGGGGAACACTGAAGCTTTCTTT. The full variable domain, its missing parts supplied by reference TRBV5-1 and TRBJ1-1, is KAGVTQTPRYLIKTRGQQVTLSCSPISGHRSVSWYQQTPGQGLQFLFEYFSETQRNKGNFPGRFSGRQFSNSRSEMNVSTLELGDSALYLCASSSALAGRGNTEAFFGQGTRLTVV.

The gene calls are TRBV20-1 and TRBJ1-6; 7 nucleotides align to TRBD1. The trim removed 5 bases at V and 6 bases at J, leaving 7 bases unmatched. The germline CDR1 and CDR2 sequences are DFQATT and SNEGSKA (reference sequence). The CDR3 runs 14 residues. The CDR3 DNA reads as TGCAGTGCTCAGACGGGGACAGCTAATTCACCCCTCCACTTT. It translates to CSAQTGTANSPLHF.

This clonotype showed up just a few times. This chain joins TRBV5-1 and TRBJ1-1; D remains unclear. The CDR3 consists of 14 residues. Germline values: CDR1 SGHRS, CDR2 YFSETQ. With 1 base removed from V and 1 base from J, the gap between germline ends came to 8 bases. The CDR3 nucleotides read TGCGCCAGCAGCTTGTCCGCCAGGAACACTGAAGCTTTCTTT. This gives the protein CASSLSARNTEAFF.

The chain combines TRBV20-1 with TRBJ2-5; D remains ambiguous. Germline V CDR1 and CDR2: DFQATT, SNEGSKA (reference sequence). The CDR3 has 12 residues. Trimming removed 7 bases at V and 1 base at J, with 10 bases between. The CDR3 DNA sequence: TGCAGTGTAGGAAAGGCCCAAGAGACCCAGTACTTC. This translates into CSVGKAQETQYF.

The rearrangement uses TRBV30 and TRBJ2-2; tentative D call: TRBD2 (6 bases). Germline CDR1 GTSNPN, CDR2 SVGIG (reference sequence). V dropped 1 base and J dropped 3 bases, with 18 bases sitting between them. There are 17 residues in the CDR3. CDR3 protein: CAWSDVRRDSDTGELFF. Written as DNA, the CDR3 is TGTGCCTGGAGTGACGTGAGGAGGGACTCGGACACCGGGGAGCTGTTTTTT.

This clonotype has just a few counts. The rearrangement uses TRBV10-3 and TRBJ2-5, with TRBD1 matching 10 bases. The CDR3 loop spans 15 amino acids. The V and J ends lost 5 bases and 3 bases, in that order; junction bases with no gene match: 6. Germline V gene data show CDR1 as ENHRY and CDR2 as SYGVKD. CDR3 bases: TGTGCCATCAGTATAACCGGGACAGGGGAAGAGACCCAGTACTTC. It translates to CAISITGTGEETQYF.

This clonotype has more than one count but fewer than ten. The chain recombines TRBV3-1 with TRBJ2-5; D gene unclear. V shed 0 bases and J shed 5 bases, with 16 bases lying between them. The CDR3 extends over 16 amino acids. The germline gives CDR1 LGHDT, CDR2 YNNKEL (reference sequence). The CDR3, as DNA: TGTGCCAGCAGCCAAGACTGGGGTCAATGGTGGGAGACCCAGTACTTC. Protein product: CASSQDWGQWWETQYF.

The chain combines TRBV12-3 or TRBV12-4 with TRBJ2-1, with 14 nucleotides matching TRBD2. CDR3 length: 15 amino acids. V lost 4 bases to trimming and J lost 11 bases; unmatched junction nucleotides: 7. For the CDR3, the DNA is TGTGCCAGCAGTTCCGGGACTAGCGGGAGAGAGAAGCAGTTCTTC. Translation gives CASSSGTSGREKQFF.

This clonotype has more than one count but fewer than ten. The chain carries TRBV4-2 and TRBJ2-1, with 8 bases that match TRBD2. This CDR3 spans 14 amino acids. CDR1 LGHNA and CDR2 YNFKEQ come from the germline V gene. V lost 6 bases, J lost 5 bases, and 6 bases stayed unmatched. The CDR3 nucleotides read TGTGCCAGCAGGGACCCGCGGGGGGACAATGAGCAGTTCTTC. It codes for CASRDPRGDNEQFF.

The rearrangement uses TRBV2 and TRBJ2-1; the match to TRBD2 covers 14 bases. V lost 7 bases, J lost 8 bases, and 13 bases stayed unmatched. CDR1 and CDR2 from the germline V gene are SNHLY and FYNNEI. This CDR3 comprises 17 residues. CDR3 coding DNA: TGTGCCAGCAACTCCGGACTAGCGGGAGGAGGAAGGGATGAGCAGTTCTTC. Translated: CASNSGLAGGGRDEQFF.

This clonotype has ten or more counts. The CDR3: CSVGTGGNTIYF. CDR3 nucleotides: TGCAGCGTGGGGACAGGGGGAAACACCATATATTTT. The chain joins TRBV29-1 to TRBJ1-3; 9 positions agree with TRBD1. This CDR3 spans 12 amino acids. CDR1 and CDR2 from the germline V gene are SQVTM and ANQGSEA. V gave up 6 bases and J gave up 4 bases; unmatched junction bases: 1.

In DNA, the CDR3 is TGTGCCAGCAGCCAGATCGTGTCCGAGACAGGGAAAACCGGGGAGCTGTTTTTT. This translates into CASSQIVSETGKTGELFF. This chain links TRBV11-1 with TRBJ2-2; 7 positions agree with TRBD1. This CDR3 has 18 residues. The junction had 17 bases not matched to a gene; V was cut back by 5 bases and J by 5 bases. Germline V gives CDR1 SGHAT, CDR2 FQDESV (reference sequence).

This clonotype was detected ten times or more. The gene calls are TRBV25-1 and TRBJ2-2, with TRBD2 matching 7 bases. Germline V CDR1 and CDR2: MGHDK, SYGVNS. The junction had 2 bases not matched to a gene; V was cut back by 4 bases and J by 6 bases. The CDR3 is 13 amino acids. This chain's CDR3 is CASSGGGPGELFF. The CDR3 region has the DNA TGTGCCAGCAGTGGGGGAGGGCCCGGGGAGCTGTTTTTT.